This TCR beta chain emerged from a study of T cell responses to AZD1222 COVID-19 vaccine. Clones were read by immunoSEQ multiplex PCR, and TCRdb kept only the in-frame ones, dropping some. The data show fewer than 120,000 clones, over 75% seen once. Sequences were derived from peripheral blood, sampled on day 0 of AZD1222 vaccination. This clonotype was sampled from an adult in good health.

The DNA of the CDR3 is TGTGCCAGCAACACAGGGTCGGCGGAAAAACTGTTTTTT. It encodes CASNTGSAEKLFF. The V and J genes are TRBV28 and TRBJ1-4, with a weak D call TRBD1 (6 bases). CDR1 is MDHEN and CDR2 is SYDVKM in the germline V gene. The CDR3 totals 13 residues. Trimming stripped 7 bases from V and 8 bases from J, with 14 bases between.